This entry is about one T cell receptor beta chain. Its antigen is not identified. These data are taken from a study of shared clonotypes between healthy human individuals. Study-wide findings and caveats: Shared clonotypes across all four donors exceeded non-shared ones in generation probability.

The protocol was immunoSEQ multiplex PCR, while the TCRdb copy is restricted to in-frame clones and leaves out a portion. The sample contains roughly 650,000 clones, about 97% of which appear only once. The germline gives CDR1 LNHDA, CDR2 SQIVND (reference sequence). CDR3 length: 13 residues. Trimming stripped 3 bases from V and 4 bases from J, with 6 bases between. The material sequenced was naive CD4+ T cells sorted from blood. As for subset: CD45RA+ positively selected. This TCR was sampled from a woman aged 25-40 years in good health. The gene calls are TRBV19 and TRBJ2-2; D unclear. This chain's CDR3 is CASSIGTTGELFF. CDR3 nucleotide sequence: TGTGCCAGTAGTATCGGAACCACCGGGGAGCTGTTTTTT.